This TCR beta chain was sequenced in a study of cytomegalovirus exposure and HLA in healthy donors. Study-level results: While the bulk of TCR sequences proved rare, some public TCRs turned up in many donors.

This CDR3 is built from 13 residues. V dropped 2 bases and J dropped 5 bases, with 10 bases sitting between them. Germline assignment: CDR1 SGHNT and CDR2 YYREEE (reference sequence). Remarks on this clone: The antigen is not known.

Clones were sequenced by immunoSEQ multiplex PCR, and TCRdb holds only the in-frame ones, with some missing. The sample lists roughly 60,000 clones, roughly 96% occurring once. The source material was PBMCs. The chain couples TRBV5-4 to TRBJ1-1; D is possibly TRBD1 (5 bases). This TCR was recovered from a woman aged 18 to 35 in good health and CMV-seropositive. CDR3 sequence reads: CASSFIGGTEAFF. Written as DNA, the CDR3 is TGTGCCAGCAGCTTTATCGGGGGAACTGAAGCTTTCTTT.